One T cell receptor (beta chain) is described in this entry. What it recognizes is unknown. The CDR3 is 15 residues long. The V gene's germline CDR1 is MGHDK and CDR2 SYGVNS. The V segment lost 6 bases and the J segment 5 bases; nucleotides outside the gene matches: 11. The data belong to a study of cytomegalovirus exposure and HLA in healthy donors. Study details: Most donors, more than 80% of a few hundred genotyped, fell in the Caucasian-associated ancestry cluster. Study findings and constraints: In a later analysis, 15,000 to 20,000 TCR beta sequences were associated with HLA alleles at 0.05 false discovery rate. The authors later linked a missense DCLRE1C variant to TCR beta V- and J-gene trimming.

Use of 60 Vbeta and 13 Jbeta primers characterized the PCR. Libraries were prepared by immunoSEQ multiplex PCR; TCRdb keeps only in-frame clonotypes and omits some of them. Among fewer than 200,000 clones listed, around 72% were seen once. The TCR was taken from a female donor in good health and CMV-seronegative. Material: PBMCs. The gene calls are TRBV25-1 and TRBJ2-7; 9 positions agree with TRBD1. The CDR3: CASREAGTGIHEQYF. CDR3 DNA sequence: TGTGCCAGCAGAGAAGCCGGGACAGGGATCCACGAGCAGTACTTC.